This T cell receptor beta chain appears in the sequencing data of a study of blood T cells in healthy people across ages. Study findings and constraints: Roughly linear declines in TCR beta diversity per million T cells occurred with age.

A second PCR of 7 to 11 cycles used a sample-barcoded 5' primer and a J-beta primer mix. One entry per CDR3 protein, called by TCRdb with MiXCR from the 5' RACE reads. The sample consists of approximately 580,000 distinct CDR3 sequences, around 24% of them appearing once. Looked up from germline, CDR1 is MNHEY and CDR2 is SVGEGT. V lost 2 bases and J lost 8; bases outside the gene matches: 4. The CDR3 loop spans 15 amino acids. This clonotype was seen at least ten times. Its antigen is currently unknown. Another study also made use of these data, one on T cells of mothers and their children. That work states: Reads obtained per mother exceeded 10 million TCR beta CDR3 reads, with some 3 million obtained per child.

Sequencing was carried out using blood. This TCR was sampled from a boy aged 5 to 17 in good health. This chain connects TRBV6-2 or TRBV6-3 to TRBJ2-1, with 12 positions matching TRBD2. Here the CDR3 DNA reads TGTGCCAGCAGTTACGAGACTAGCGGGGGCTATGAGCAGTTCTTC. This translates into CASSYETSGGYEQFF.